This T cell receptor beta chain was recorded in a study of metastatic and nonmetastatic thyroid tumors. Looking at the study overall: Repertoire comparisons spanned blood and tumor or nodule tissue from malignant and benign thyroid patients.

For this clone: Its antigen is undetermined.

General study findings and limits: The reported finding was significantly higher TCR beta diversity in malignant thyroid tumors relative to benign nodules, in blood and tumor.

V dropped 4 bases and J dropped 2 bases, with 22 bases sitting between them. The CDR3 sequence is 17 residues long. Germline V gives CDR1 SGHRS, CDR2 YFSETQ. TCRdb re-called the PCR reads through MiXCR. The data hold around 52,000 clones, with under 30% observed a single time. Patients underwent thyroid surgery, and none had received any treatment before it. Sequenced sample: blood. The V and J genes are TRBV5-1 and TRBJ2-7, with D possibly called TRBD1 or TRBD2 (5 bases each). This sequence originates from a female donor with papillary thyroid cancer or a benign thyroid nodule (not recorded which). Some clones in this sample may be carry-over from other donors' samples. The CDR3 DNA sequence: TGCGCCAGCAGCCCCTCGCCTCCGGGACGGCCTACCTACGAGCAGTACTTC. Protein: CASSPSPPGRPTYEQYF.